What follows are 8 T cell receptor beta chains derived from one specimen sequenced in a study of T cells after yellow fever vaccination. Each CDR3 protein is one row after TCRdb ran MiXCR on the 5' RACE reads. The top ten hold under 15% of the sample, which has around 590,000 distinct CDR3 sequences, 9% to 15% seen once. Sample: PBMCs, taken on the day of the yellow fever booster vaccination. The receptors here all came from a man aged 25 to 45 who received the YFV17D yellow fever vaccine.

This chain connects TRBV28 to TRBJ2-7; the match to TRBD1 covers 7 bases. This CDR3 region has 14 residues. Looked up from germline, CDR1 is MDHEN and CDR2 is SYDVKM. J was trimmed by 6 bases and V by 5 bases; bases with no gene match: 10. The chain's CDR3 is CASSPCQGECEQYF. The CDR3 nucleotides read TGTGCCAGCAGTCCCTGCCAGGGGGAATGCGAGCAGTACTTC.

This clonotype was seen many times. V usage is TRBV2 and J usage is TRBJ2-7; 8 nucleotides agree with TRBD1. The germline gives CDR1 SNHLY, CDR2 FYNNEI. V gave up 3 bases and J gave up 1 base; unmatched junction bases: 17. The CDR3 covers 19 residues. CDR3 in amino acids: CASSDPQGALIGLSYEQYF. CDR3 coding DNA: TGTGCCAGCAGTGATCCTCAGGGGGCTCTGATCGGACTTTCCTACGAGCAGTACTTC.

V usage is TRBV20-1 and J usage is TRBJ2-1; 12 bases are shared with TRBD2. Germline lookup yields CDR1 DFQATT and CDR2 SNEGSKA (reference sequence). The CDR3 totals 14 residues. V shed 5 bases and J 7 bases; nucleotides not matched to a gene: 6. CDR3 amino acids: CSARLAGVRNEQFF. CDR3 sequence (DNA): TGCAGTGCTCGACTAGCGGGAGTCCGGAATGAGCAGTTCTTC.

The V call is TRBV29-1, the J call TRBJ1-1; D not resolved. Trimming removed 4 bases from V and 3 bases from J, with 9 bases in between. CDR1 and CDR2 from the germline V gene are SQVTM and ANQGSEA. The length of the CDR3 is 12 residues. The CDR3 loop is CSVVLVDTEAFF. The CDR3 DNA reads as TGCAGCGTTGTCTTGGTTGACACTGAAGCTTTCTTT. The full variable domain, completed using reference TRBV29-1 and TRBJ1-1, is SAVISQKPSRDICQRGTSLTIQCQVDSQVTMMFWYRQQPGQSLTLIATANQGSEATYESGFVIDKFPISRPNLTFSTLTVSNMSPEDSSIYLCSVVLVDTEAFFGQGTRLTVV.

Only a few counts were recorded for this clonotype. The gene calls are TRBV15 and TRBJ1-5; no clear D gene. V lost 2 bases to trimming and J lost 5 bases, with 4 bases between them. The CDR3 has 12 residues. The V gene's germline CDR1 is LNHNV and CDR2 YYDKDF (reference sequence). The CDR3 DNA is TGTGCCACCAGCAGAAAGGATCAGCCCCAGCATTTT. This sequence encodes CATSRKDQPQHF.

This clonotype turned up a few times. The chain combines TRBV7-8 with TRBJ2-2; D gene unclear. V was shortened by 3 bases and J by 0 bases, with 8 bases between the two germline ends. Germline CDR1 is SGHVS and CDR2 is FQNEAQ. CDR3 length equals 15 residues. The CDR3 here is CASSFVASNTGELFF. The CDR3, as DNA: TGTGCCAGCAGCTTCGTAGCTTCGAACACCGGGGAGCTGTTTTTT.

This clonotype was seen only a few times. The chain couples TRBV18 to TRBJ2-1; D may be TRBD1 (6 bases). The CDR3 has 13 residues. Germline CDR1 KGHSH, CDR2 LQKENI. Trimming cost V 4 bases and J 7 bases, with 11 bases left between them. The CDR3 DNA is TGTGCCAGCTCACGGCGGCAGGGGAATGAGCAGTTCTTC. Its protein product is CASSRRQGNEQFF.

The V call is TRBV11-2, the J call TRBJ2-2; TRBD2 matches 7 bases. J was trimmed by 4 bases and V by 1 base; bases with no gene match: 9. The length of the CDR3 is 17 residues. The V gene's germline CDR1 is SGHAT and CDR2 FQNNGV. CDR3 sequence reads: CASSLVRASGPTGELFF. The CDR3 DNA sequence: TGTGCCAGCAGCTTAGTGAGGGCTAGCGGACCCACCGGGGAGCTGTTTTTT.